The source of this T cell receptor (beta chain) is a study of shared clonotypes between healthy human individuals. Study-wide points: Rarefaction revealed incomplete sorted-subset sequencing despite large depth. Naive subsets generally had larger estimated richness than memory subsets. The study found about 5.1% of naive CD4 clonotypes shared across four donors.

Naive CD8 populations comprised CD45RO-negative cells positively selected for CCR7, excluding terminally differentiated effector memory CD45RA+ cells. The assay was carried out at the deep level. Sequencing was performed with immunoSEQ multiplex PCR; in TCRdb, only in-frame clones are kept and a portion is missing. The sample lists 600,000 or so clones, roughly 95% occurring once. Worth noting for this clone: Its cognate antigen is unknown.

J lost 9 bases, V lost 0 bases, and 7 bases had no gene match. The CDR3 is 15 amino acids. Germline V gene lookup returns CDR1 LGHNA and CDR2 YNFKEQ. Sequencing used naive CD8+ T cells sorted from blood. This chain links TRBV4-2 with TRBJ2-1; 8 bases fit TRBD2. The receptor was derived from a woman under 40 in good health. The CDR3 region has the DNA TGTGCCAGCAGCCAAGAGGGACTAGTAGTGGGTGAGCAGTTCTTC. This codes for CASSQEGLVVGEQFF.